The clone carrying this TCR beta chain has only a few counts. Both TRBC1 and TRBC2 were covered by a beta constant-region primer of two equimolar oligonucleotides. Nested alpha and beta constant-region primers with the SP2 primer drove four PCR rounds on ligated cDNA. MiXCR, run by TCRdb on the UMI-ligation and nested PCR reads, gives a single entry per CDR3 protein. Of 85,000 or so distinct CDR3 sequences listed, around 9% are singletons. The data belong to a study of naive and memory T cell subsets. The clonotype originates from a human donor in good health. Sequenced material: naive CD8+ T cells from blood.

CDR3 amino acids: CASSYRQGRNIQYF. CDR3 DNA sequence: TGTGCCAGCAGTTATAGACAGGGCAGAAACATTCAGTACTTC. The chain is built from TRBV6-4 and TRBJ2-4; 7 nucleotides match TRBD1. The ends lost 5 bases at V and 6 bases at J; junction bases unmatched: 7. The CDR3 length is 14 residues. Germline V gene lookup returns CDR1 MRHNA and CDR2 SNTAGT.